This T cell receptor beta chain derives from a study of CD8+CD57+ T cells in acquired aplastic anemia. Turning to the study itself: An average of roughly 3 ug of DNA was obtained from sorted CD4+ and CD8+ cells.

Trimming at V came to 4 bases and at J to 4 bases, leaving 16 bases not matched to a gene. This CDR3 spans 18 amino acids. The germline V gene has CDR1 ENHRY and CDR2 SYGVKD. Genomic DNA was employed as the template in profiling TCR beta VDJ and CDR3. TCRdb used MiXCR to reprocess the reads, holding one entry per CDR3 protein. The top ten clones hold approximately 9.7% of a sample with approximately 190,000 distinct CDR3 sequences, 48% of them seen once. This clonotype has a handful of counts. No antigen is known for it. Patients who underwent sequencing had shown CD8+CD57+ cell expansion by flow cytometry. At blood sampling, none of the patients had yet received therapy. Study-level points and caveats: Significance was not reached for CD8+ Simpson's diversity between patients and controls. Some 31 sequences, all CD8+ CDR3, were shared between patients and controls.

The gene calls are TRBV10-3 and TRBJ2-7, with TRBD2 matching 10 bases. The source material was sorted CD4+, CD8+, or CD8+CD57+ T cells (not recorded which) from PBMCs. This TCR was recovered from a human donor with aplastic anemia. The CDR3, as DNA: TGTGCCATCAGTGCTTCCCCAACTAGCGGGGCCGACCTATACGAGCAGTACTTC. Its translation: CAISASPTSGADLYEQYF.